The 16 T cell receptor beta chains presented below share a single source sample, sequenced in a study of shared clonotypes between healthy human individuals (dated by TCRdb to 2018 to 2020). Receptors were amplified or captured by the immunoSEQ multiplex PCR assay. Held by TCRdb, this immuneACCESS table contains in-frame sequences only and omits some clones. Under half of the omission traces to an unresolved V gene where checked; the cause of the rest is unknown. The sample table records a few million clones; approximately 93% of these occur just once. About 0.39% of the sample comes from the top ten. What was sequenced was naive CD4+ T cells from PBMCs. The cell subset or site label, as the study defines it: CD45RA+ positively selected. These receptors came from a man aged 18 to 29 in good health. Some clones in this sample may be carry-over from other donors' samples.

The CDR3 bases are TGTGCCAGCAGGGACCGCAGGGGGCATTCCTACGAGCAGTACTTC. Translated: CASRDRRGHSYEQYF. J is TRBJ2-7 and V is TRBV6-6; 8 nucleotides match TRBD1. The V gene end was trimmed by 6 bases and the J gene end by 1 base; junction bases not matched to a gene: 8. The CDR3 is 15 amino acids. In germline, CDR1 is MNHNY, CDR2 SVGAGI (reference sequence).

This chain connects TRBV6-1 to TRBJ2-7, with D possibly TRBD2 on 6 matching bases. This CDR3 comprises 13 residues. The germline V and J ends were trimmed by 8 bases and 0 bases, with 11 bases remaining between them. Germline loops: CDR1 MNHNS, CDR2 SASEGT. The CDR3 loop is CASLRGSSYEQYF. The CDR3 DNA sequence: TGTGCCAGCCTGCGGGGAAGCTCCTACGAGCAGTACTTC.

The chain employs TRBV19 and TRBJ1-5; no definite D call. The CDR3 covers 13 residues. Germline loops: CDR1 LNHDA, CDR2 SQIVND (reference sequence). V lost 7 bases, J lost 0 bases, and 7 bases lay in between. CDR3 bases: TGTGCCAGTACGGGGTTTAGCAATCAGCCCCAGCATTTT. Amino acid sequence: CASTGFSNQPQHF.

The chain uses TRBV9 and TRBJ2-1; D is uncertain. This CDR3 region has 16 residues. Germline CDR1 SGDLS, CDR2 YYNGEE. Trimming cost V 1 base and J 1 base, with 12 bases left between them. The CDR3 region has the DNA TGTGCCAGCAGCGTAACCGGCGGCCAGTCCTACAATGAGCAGTTCTTC. It encodes CASSVTGGQSYNEQFF.

The rearrangement joins TRBV6-6 to TRBJ1-3; D remains ambiguous. The germline CDR1 and CDR2 sequences are MNHNY and SVGAGI (reference sequence). The V gene lost 2 bases and the J gene lost 0 bases, with 8 bases spanning the gap. The CDR3 runs 15 residues. The CDR3 nucleotides are TGTGCCAGCAGTTACGAGGCCGGCTCTGGAAACACCATATATTTT. Its translation is CASSYEAGSGNTIYF.

The J gene is TRBJ2-7, the V gene TRBV5-1; TRBD2 agrees at 9 bases. The CDR3 length is 17 residues. The trim removed 2 bases at V and 4 bases at J, leaving 13 bases unmatched. Germline loops: CDR1 SGHRS, CDR2 YFSETQ. The CDR3, as DNA: TGCGCCAGCAGCTTCGCCCCGCCGGCGGGAGGGTCTTACGAGCAGTACTTC. This gives the protein CASSFAPPAGGSYEQYF.

This chain joins TRBV29-1 and TRBJ2-5; a possible D gene is TRBD1 (6 bases). V gave up 6 bases and J gave up 7 bases, with 30 bases separating them. CDR3 length: 17 residues. Looked up from germline, CDR1 is SQVTM and CDR2 is ANQGSEA. CDR3 coding DNA: TGCAGCGTCCTCAGCCGATTACGTTACCGGGACAATTGGACCCAGTACTTC. Translation gives CSVLSRLRYRDNWTQYF.

The V call is TRBV7-3, the J call TRBJ2-5; the match to TRBD1 covers 7 bases. Trimming took 1 base from V and 5 from J; bases not matched to a gene: 7. The CDR3 has 15 residues. From germline, CDR1 is SGHTA and CDR2 FQGTGA. The CDR3 loop is CASSLSGLQGETQYF. In DNA form, the CDR3 reads TGTGCCAGCAGCTTAAGTGGGCTACAGGGGGAGACCCAGTACTTC.

J is TRBJ2-1 and V is TRBV5-1; D is unclear. The CDR3 sequence is 18 residues long. CDR1 SGHRS and CDR2 YFSETQ come from the germline V gene. Between the trimmed V and J ends, which lost 1 base and 5 bases, there was a span of 22 bases. The CDR3 coding sequence is TGCGCCAGCAGCTTGTCTGCCTTTCTGCGTCAGCCGAACAATGAGCAGTTCTTC. Translated: CASSLSAFLRQPNNEQFF.

The chain couples TRBV30 to TRBJ1-2; no reliable D call. Germline values: CDR1 GTSNPN, CDR2 SVGIG (reference sequence). This CDR3 has 13 residues. With 2 bases removed from V and 3 bases from J, the gap between germline ends came to 10 bases. CDR3 DNA sequence: TGTGCCTGGAGTAACGGACGGCACTATGGCTACACCTTC. Its protein product is CAWSNGRHYGYTF.

This chain links TRBV4-1 with TRBJ1-1; 7 bases line up with TRBD1. CDR3 length: 14 amino acids. From germline, CDR1 is MGHRA and CDR2 YSYEKL. Losses at the gene ends were 0 bases for V and 5 bases for J; bases not matched to a gene: 3. CDR3 amino acids: CASSQEATGTEAFF. CDR3 sequence (DNA): TGCGCCAGCAGCCAAGAAGCGACAGGGACTGAAGCTTTCTTT.

This sequence joins TRBV6-1 and TRBJ1-2; D is uncertain. Trimming removed 2 bases from V and 3 bases from J, with 7 bases in between. The CDR3 totals 13 residues. CDR1 is MNHNS, CDR2 SASEGT, per germline. Here the CDR3 DNA reads TGTGCCAGCAGTGAAACGAGGGACTATGGCTACACCTTC. This codes for CASSETRDYGYTF.

The chain uses TRBV7-9 and TRBJ1-5, with D uncertain. The CDR3 length is 15 residues. Trimming took off 5 bases at V and 5 bases at J, with 16 bases between the two ends. Germline V lookup: CDR1 SEHNR, CDR2 FQNEAQ (reference sequence). The chain's CDR3 is CASSGGGFAHQPQHF. The CDR3 DNA sequence: TGTGCCAGCAGCGGAGGCGGATTCGCACATCAGCCCCAGCATTTT.

This clone was recorded once. V and J are TRBV18 and TRBJ2-2; tentative D call: TRBD1 (5 bases). There are 16 residues in the CDR3. The germline V gene encodes CDR1 KGHSH and CDR2 LQKENI. V dropped 3 bases and J dropped 6 bases, with 17 bases sitting between them. The CDR3 reads CASSPRHQGSPGELFF. The CDR3 DNA reads as TGTGCCAGCTCACCGCGGCATCAGGGCTCCCCCGGGGAGCTGTTTTTT.

This chain joins TRBV5-6 and TRBJ1-5; no reliable D call. The germline V gene has CDR1 SGHDT and CDR2 YYEEEE. CDR3 length: 12 amino acids. The germline V and J ends were trimmed by 4 bases and 3 bases, with 5 bases remaining between them. The CDR3 DNA follows: TGTGCCAGCAGCCGCCCCAATCAGCCCCAGCATTTT. It encodes CASSRPNQPQHF.

This clone was counted only a few times. This specimen includes other DNA sequences encoding the same CDR3. The chain employs TRBV5-6 and TRBJ1-5; D is unresolved. Germline CDR1 and CDR2: SGHDT and YYEEEE. The CDR3 extends over 14 amino acids. V lost 1 base to trimming and J lost 3 bases, with 8 bases between them. CDR3 region: CASSLRGINQPQHF. For the CDR3, the DNA is TGTGCCAGCAGCTTGCGAGGGATCAATCAGCCCCAGCATTTT.